The 23 T cell receptor beta chains in this list originate from one sample, sequenced in a study of blood T cell repertoires in COVID-19. Only in-frame clones appear in the TCRdb table, and some are missing; sequencing was by immunoSEQ multiplex PCR. The sample has 80,000 to 100,000 clones, approximately 87% seen once. The material sequenced was peripheral blood. All receptors come from a human donor with active COVID-19. The donor label of this sample is uncertain.

The chain employs TRBV7-2 and TRBJ2-1; 7 bases match TRBD2. V dropped 4 bases and J dropped 4; count of bases not matched to a gene: 16. The CDR3 spans 18 residues. Germline lookup yields CDR1 SGHTA and CDR2 FQGNSA. In DNA, the CDR3 is TGTGCCAGCAGCTCCCACTGGGGGATTAGCGGGCCTTACAATGAGCAGTTCTTC. Amino acids: CASSSHWGISGPYNEQFF.

The V and J genes are TRBV9 and TRBJ1-1; 7 bases fit TRBD1. The germline V gene has CDR1 SGDLS and CDR2 YYNGEE. The CDR3 length is 14 residues. The V gene end was trimmed by 4 bases and the J gene end by 7 bases; junction bases not matched to a gene: 10. The CDR3 protein is CASSLTTGNSEAFF. The CDR3, as DNA: TGTGCCAGCAGCCTAACGACAGGGAATAGTGAAGCTTTCTTT.

The rearrangement joins TRBV9 to TRBJ1-3; 7 nucleotides match TRBD1. The CDR3 consists of 14 residues. Germline assignment: CDR1 SGDLS and CDR2 YYNGEE. The ends lost 3 bases at V and 6 bases at J; junction bases unmatched: 6. DNA for the CDR3: TGTGCCAGCAGCGCTGCAACAGGGGCAAACACCATATATTTT. Translated, it gives CASSAATGANTIYF. Based on the CDR3 plus reference TRBV9 and TRBJ1-3, the full variable domain is DSGVTQTPKHLITATGQRVTLRCSPRSGDLSVYWYQQSLDQGLQFLIQYYNGEERAKGNILERFSAQQFPDLHSELNLSSLELGDSALYFCASSAATGANTIYFGEGSWLTVV.

This clone was seen once. CDR3 bases: TGTGCCAGCAGCTTAGGCGGCAGGGCCCCAGATACGCAGTATTTT. It specifies CASSLGGRAPDTQYF. This chain uses TRBV13 with TRBJ2-3; possible D gene TRBD1, 5 bases. This CDR3 spans 15 amino acids. Trimming took 0 bases from V and 4 from J, leaving 11 bases between them. CDR1 is PRHDT and CDR2 is FYEKMQ in the germline V gene (reference sequence).

The J gene is TRBJ2-7, the V gene TRBV6-5; D possibly corresponds to TRBD1 (5 bases). The CDR3 sequence is 14 residues long. The ends were cut back, 6 bases at V and 0 bases at J, with 12 bases in the middle. CDR1 and CDR2 (germline): MNHEY, SVGAGI. The DNA for the CDR3 is TGTGCCAGCAGCACAGGTATCACCTCCTACGAGCAGTACTTC. It is translated as CASSTGITSYEQYF.

The rearrangement links TRBV7-8 to TRBJ2-3, with D possibly TRBD2 on 5 matching bases. CDR3 length equals 16 residues. V lost 6 bases and J 0 bases, leaving 16 bases between the germline ends. Germline CDR1 SGHVS, CDR2 FQNEAQ. This CDR3 reads CASRSMGSRSTDTQYF. CDR3 in DNA: TGTGCCAGCAGATCCATGGGGAGCAGGAGCACAGATACGCAGTATTTT.

The chain employs TRBV10-3 and TRBJ2-3; D gene unclear. V was trimmed by 0 bases and J by 0 bases, leaving 7 bases between them. Germline V lookup: CDR1 ENHRY, CDR2 SYGVKD. This CDR3 spans 15 amino acids. The CDR3 DNA reads as TGTGCCATCAGTGAGTCCCTACTTAGCACAGATACGCAGTATTTT. The encoded protein is CAISESLLSTDTQYF.

J is TRBJ2-3 and V is TRBV3-1 (or the pseudogene TRBV3-2); the D gene is possibly TRBD1 (6 bases). The CDR3 sequence is 14 residues long. Germline V CDR1 and CDR2: LGHDT, YNNKEL (reference sequence). V lost 1 base and J lost 4, with 9 bases in between. Here the CDR3 reads CASSQVGAADTQYF. CDR3 sequence (DNA): TGTGCCAGCAGCCAAGTGGGGGCGGCAGATACGCAGTATTTT.

This chain joins TRBV7-6 and TRBJ2-7, with TRBD1 matching 7 bases. This CDR3 is 14 amino acids long. The V segment lost 2 bases and the J segment 4 bases; nucleotides outside the gene matches: 5. In germline, CDR1 is SGHVS, CDR2 FNYEAQ. The CDR3 nucleotides are TGTGCCAGCAGCTTATCTGGACAGGATTACGAGCAGTACTTC. It encodes CASSLSGQDYEQYF.

The chain links TRBV27 to TRBJ1-5; 12 bases map to TRBD1. This CDR3 region has 17 residues. Per the germline V gene, CDR1 is MNHEY and CDR2 is SMNVEV (reference sequence). After removal of 2 bases from V and 1 base from J, the junction contained 3 bases not matched to a gene. The CDR3 here is CASSLGTGGESNQPQHF. CDR3 DNA: TGTGCCAGCAGTTTAGGGACAGGGGGCGAAAGCAATCAGCCCCAGCATTTT.

This chain connects TRBV19 to TRBJ1-2, with a weak D call TRBD1 (5 bases). From germline, CDR1 is LNHDA and CDR2 SQIVND (reference sequence). V lost 8 bases and J lost 5, with 15 bases in between. The CDR3 consists of 13 residues. CDR3 in amino acids: CASGTPGGYGYTF. In DNA, the CDR3 is TGTGCCAGTGGGACTCCCGGGGGGTATGGCTACACCTTC.

The chain links TRBV6-5 to TRBJ1-2; TRBD1 matches at 8 bases. Losses at the gene ends were 5 bases for V and 8 bases for J; bases not matched to a gene: 10. The CDR3 runs to 14 residues. CDR1 is MNHEY, CDR2 SVGAGI, per germline. This CDR3 is CASSLQPGGRGYTF. The CDR3 nucleotides read TGTGCCAGCAGTCTCCAACCAGGGGGCCGGGGCTACACCTTC.

This clone was counted a few times. The V and J genes are TRBV5-4 and TRBJ2-2, with 8 bases fitting TRBD2. V was pared by 6 bases and J by 1 base, with 2 bases of the junction left unmatched. Germline assignment: CDR1 SGHNT and CDR2 YYREEE (reference sequence). The CDR3 covers 14 residues. CDR3 in amino acids: CASKAGVNTGELFF. DNA for the CDR3: TGTGCCAGCAAAGCGGGGGTGAACACCGGGGAGCTGTTTTTT.

This clone was seen a single time. The rearrangement joins TRBV6-5 to TRBJ2-7, with D perhaps matching TRBD2 (5 bases). Germline loops: CDR1 MNHEY, CDR2 SVGAGI. V was pared by 2 bases and J by 2 bases, with 13 bases between. This CDR3 contains 15 residues. The CDR3 coding sequence is TGTGCCAGCAGTTACGACCGGGAAATAACCTACGAGCAGTACTTC. It encodes CASSYDREITYEQYF.

This clone appeared once. V is TRBV19 and J is TRBJ2-4; D is possibly TRBD1 (6 bases). Germline assignment: CDR1 LNHDA and CDR2 SQIVND (reference sequence). CDR3 size: 15 residues. V gave up 5 bases and J gave up 8 bases, with 19 bases separating them. Here the CDR3 DNA reads TGTGCCAGTAGTTTACCTTGGGACACAGCGGACATTCAGTACTTC. Its translation is CASSLPWDTADIQYF.

This clone was recorded once. The chain recombines TRBV4-1 with TRBJ1-5; no clear D gene. Germline V gene sequence: CDR1 MGHRA, CDR2 YSYEKL. The CDR3 length is 15 residues. Trimming stripped 0 bases from V and 4 bases from J, with 10 bases between. This chain's CDR3 is CASSQDRKGNQPQHF. The CDR3 DNA sequence: TGCGCCAGCAGCCAAGACAGGAAAGGTAATCAGCCCCAGCATTTT.

The chain combines TRBV5-5 with TRBJ2-3, with 9 nucleotides matching TRBD2. This CDR3 spans 16 amino acids. After removal of 4 bases from V and 3 bases from J, the junction contained 9 bases not matched to a gene. CDR1 and CDR2 (germline): SGHKS, YYEKEE (reference sequence). The CDR3 reads CASSTELRGGTDTQYF. DNA for the CDR3: TGTGCCAGCAGCACCGAGTTGCGGGGGGGAACAGATACGCAGTATTTT.

V gene TRBV9 combines with J gene TRBJ2-7; 7 nucleotides match TRBD2. This CDR3 contains 15 residues. CDR1 is SGDLS and CDR2 is YYNGEE in the germline V gene. Trimming cost V 0 bases and J 3 bases; bases outside gene matches: 6. In nucleotides, the CDR3 is TGTGCCAGCAGCGTAGATGGCGGGGGTGGCTACGAGCAGTACTTC. Its translation: CASSVDGGGGYEQYF. Drawing the rest from reference TRBV9 and TRBJ2-7, the complete variable domain is DSGVTQTPKHLITATGQRVTLRCSPRSGDLSVYWYQQSLDQGLQFLIQYYNGEERAKGNILERFSAQQFPDLHSELNLSSLELGDSALYFCASSVDGGGGYEQYFGPGTRLTVT.

The chain combines TRBV5-1 with TRBJ2-7; 12 nucleotides match TRBD2. This CDR3 is 14 amino acids long. Germline CDR1 and CDR2: SGHRS and YFSETQ. With V trimmed by 5 bases and J by 8 bases, 8 bases remained unmatched. The CDR3 nucleotides read TGCGCCAGCAGGATGACTAGCGGGGGAGGCAAGCAGTACTTC. It translates to CASRMTSGGGKQYF.

This clone was observed once. The V and J genes are TRBV11-3 and TRBJ2-7; no definite D call. The CDR3 consists of 13 residues. The V end was cut by 0 bases, the J end by 5 bases, with 8 bases between. Germline values: CDR1 SGHNT, CDR2 YENEEA. The CDR3 DNA follows: TGTGCCAGCAGCTTAGAAAGAGGCCACGAGCAGTACTTC. Its translation: CASSLERGHEQYF.

V usage is TRBV10-3 and J usage is TRBJ2-5; 8 bases agree with TRBD2. The germline CDR1 and CDR2 sequences are ENHRY and SYGVKD. This CDR3 has 16 amino acids. The junction had 14 bases not matched to a gene; V was cut back by 6 bases and J by 5 bases. The CDR3 loop is CAIRATAGGLRETQYF. The CDR3 DNA reads TGTGCCATCAGAGCGACTGCGGGGGGTCTAAGGGAGACCCAGTACTTC.

V gene TRBV6-6 combines with J gene TRBJ1-4; D is perhaps TRBD1 (5 bases). Trimming removed 7 bases from V and 7 bases from J, with 16 bases in between. CDR3 length equals 14 residues. Germline CDR1 MNHNY, CDR2 SVGAGI (reference sequence). The CDR3 is CASTLSGRGEKLFF. The CDR3 DNA is TGTGCCAGCACTCTTAGTGGGAGGGGTGAAAAACTGTTTTTT.

The chain links TRBV7-3 to TRBJ1-2, with TRBD1 matching over 12 bases. After removal of 0 bases from V and 6 bases from J, the junction contained 5 bases not matched to a gene. CDR1 and CDR2 from the germline V gene are SGHTA and FQGTGA. This CDR3 region has 16 residues. In DNA form, the CDR3 reads TGTGCCAGCAGCTTAACTGGGGGACAGGGGGCTGATGGCTACACCTTC. Its translation: CASSLTGGQGADGYTF.